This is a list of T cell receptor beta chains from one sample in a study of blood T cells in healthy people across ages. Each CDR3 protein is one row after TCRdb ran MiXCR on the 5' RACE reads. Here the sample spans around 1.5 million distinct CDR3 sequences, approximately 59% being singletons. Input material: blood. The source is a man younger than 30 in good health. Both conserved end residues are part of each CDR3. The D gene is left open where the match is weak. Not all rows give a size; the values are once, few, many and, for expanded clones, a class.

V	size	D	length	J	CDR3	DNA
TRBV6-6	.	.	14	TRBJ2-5	CASRSPPGGETQYF	TGTGCCAGCAGAAGTCCCCCTGGGGGGGAGACCCAGTACTTC
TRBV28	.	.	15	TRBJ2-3	CASSLGSTGTDTQYF	TGTGCCAGCAGTTTAGGTAGCACCGGCACAGATACGCAGTATTTT
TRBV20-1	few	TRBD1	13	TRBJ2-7	CSATTGTDYEQYF	TGCAGTGCAACTACCGGGACAGACTACGAGCAGTACTTC
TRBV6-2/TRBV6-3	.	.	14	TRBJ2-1	CASTGGTSYNEQFF	TGTGCCAGCACGGGCGGGACCTCCTACAATGAGCAGTTCTTC
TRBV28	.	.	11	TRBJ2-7	CASSKRGEQYF	TGTGCCAGCAGCAAGAGGGGCGAGCAGTACTTC
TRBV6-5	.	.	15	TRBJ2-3	CASSPLADHTDTQYF	TGTGCCAGCAGTCCCCTAGCCGACCACACAGATACGCAGTATTTT
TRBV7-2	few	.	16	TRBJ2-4	CASSWAAPKAKNIQYF	TGTGCCAGCAGCTGGGCAGCACCAAAAGCCAAAAACATTCAGTACTTC
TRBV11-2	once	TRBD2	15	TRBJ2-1	CASTDWLAGHNEQFF	TGTGCCAGCACCGACTGGCTAGCGGGACACAATGAGCAGTTCTTC
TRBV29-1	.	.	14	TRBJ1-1	CSVELVRLNTEAFF	TGCAGCGTTGAATTGGTTAGGTTGAACACTGAAGCTTTCTTT
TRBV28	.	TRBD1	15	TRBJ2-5	CASSLTGGFGETQYF	TGTGCCAGCAGTTTGACAGGGGGATTTGGAGAGACCCAGTACTTC
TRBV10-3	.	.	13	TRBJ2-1	CAIRDPLENEQFF	TGTGCCATCAGGGACCCTTTGGAGAATGAGCAGTTCTTC
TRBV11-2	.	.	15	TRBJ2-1	CASRAGVLSYNEQFF	TGTGCCAGCAGGGCAGGAGTCTTGTCCTACAATGAGCAGTTCTTC
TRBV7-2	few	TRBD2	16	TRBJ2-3	CASSLRVAGGWDTQYF	TGTGCCAGCAGCTTAAGGGTAGCGGGGGGCTGGGATACGCAGTATTTT
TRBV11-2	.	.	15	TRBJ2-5	CASSSFRGSGETQYF	TGTGCCAGCAGCTCCTTCCGGGGTTCCGGAGAGACCCAGTACTTC
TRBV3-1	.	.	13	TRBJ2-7	CASSHDSNYEQYF	TGTGCCAGCAGCCACGACTCAAACTACGAGCAGTACTTC
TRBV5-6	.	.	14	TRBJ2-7	CASSLRSIGYEQYF	TGTGCCAGCAGTCTCCGGAGTATTGGCTACGAGCAGTACTTC
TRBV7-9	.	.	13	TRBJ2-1	CASSYRLTSGQFF	TGTGCCAGCAGCTACCGACTGACGTCAGGGCAGTTCTTC
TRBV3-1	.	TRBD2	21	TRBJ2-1	CASSQDGLAGTNAKTYNEQFF	TGTGCCAGCAGCCAAGATGGACTAGCGGGCACAAATGCGAAGACCTACAATGAGCAGTTCTTC
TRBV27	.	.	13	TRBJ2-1	CASSVSTRREQFF	TGTGCCAGCAGTGTGTCCACCCGGCGTGAGCAGTTCTTC
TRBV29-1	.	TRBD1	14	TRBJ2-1	CSSTQDRARNGQFF	TGCAGCTCTACCCAGGACAGGGCTAGGAATGGGCAGTTCTTC
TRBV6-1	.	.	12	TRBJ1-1	CASSESISEAFF	TGTGCCAGCAGTGAATCCATCAGTGAAGCTTTCTTT
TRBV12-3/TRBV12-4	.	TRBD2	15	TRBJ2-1	CASLDGRARRNEQFF	TGTGCCAGCCTCGACGGGAGGGCCAGGAGGAATGAGCAGTTCTTC
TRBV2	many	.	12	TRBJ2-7	CASSELVYEQYF	TGTGCCAGCAGTGAATTGGTCTACGAGCAGTACTTC
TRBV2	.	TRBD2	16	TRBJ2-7	CASSVESGGETYEQYF	TGTGCCAGCAGTGTGGAGAGCGGGGGGGAAACCTACGAGCAGTACTTC
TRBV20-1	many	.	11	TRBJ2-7	CSARAGYEQYF	TGCAGTGCTAGAGCGGGCTACGAGCAGTACTTC
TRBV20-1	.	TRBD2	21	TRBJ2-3	CSANPGLAGPPQEISTDTQYF	TGCAGTGCTAACCCGGGACTAGCGGGTCCTCCCCAGGAAATCAGCACAGATACGCAGTATTTT
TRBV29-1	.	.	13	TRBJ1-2	CSDGRHPTYGYTF	TGCAGCGACGGTCGGCACCCAACCTATGGCTACACCTTC
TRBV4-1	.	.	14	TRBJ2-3	CASSPLPWADTQYF	TGCGCCAGCAGCCCCCTCCCGTGGGCGGATACGCAGTATTTT
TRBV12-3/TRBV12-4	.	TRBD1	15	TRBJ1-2	CASRPTGTGAVGYTF	TGTGCCAGCAGGCCAACCGGGACAGGGGCGGTTGGCTACACCTTC
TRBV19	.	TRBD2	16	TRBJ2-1	CASSTLAGEFYNEQFF	TGTGCCAGTAGTACACTAGCGGGAGAGTTCTACAATGAGCAGTTCTTC
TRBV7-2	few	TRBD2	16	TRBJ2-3	CASSSRAALAGLTQYF	TGTGCCAGCAGCTCACGGGCGGCCTTAGCGGGGTTGACGCAGTATTTT
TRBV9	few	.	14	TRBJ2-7	CASSPRGVGYEQYF	TGTGCCAGCAGCCCTCGAGGGGTGGGATACGAGCAGTACTTC
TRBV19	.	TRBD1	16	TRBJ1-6	CASSPDWGQTNSPLHF	TGTGCCAGTAGTCCCGACTGGGGACAGACCAATTCACCCCTCCACTTT
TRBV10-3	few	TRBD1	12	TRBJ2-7	CAIGTGGYEQYF	TGTGCCATAGGGACAGGGGGCTACGAGCAGTACTTC
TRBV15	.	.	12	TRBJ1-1	CATGRDRATAFF	TGTGCCACCGGCAGAGACAGAGCGACAGCTTTCTTT
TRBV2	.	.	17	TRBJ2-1	CASSLLPGPINPNEQFF	TGTGCCAGCAGTCTATTACCGGGCCCAATAAACCCGAATGAGCAGTTCTTC
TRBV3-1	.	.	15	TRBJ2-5	CASSQEHLYQETQYF	TGTGCCAGCAGCCAAGAACACCTGTACCAAGAGACCCAGTACTTC
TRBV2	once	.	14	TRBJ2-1	CASAEDGLYNEQFF	TGTGCCAGCGCGGAGGATGGACTGTACAATGAGCAGTTCTTC
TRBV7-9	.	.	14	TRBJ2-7	CASSRGPPSYEQYF	TGTGCCAGCAGCCGGGGACCTCCCTCCTACGAGCAGTACTTC
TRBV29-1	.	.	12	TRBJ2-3	CSGRLGADTQYF	TGCAGCGGAAGATTGGGGGCAGATACGCAGTATTTT
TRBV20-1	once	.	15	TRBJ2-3	CSASLRDTGLDTQYF	TGCAGTGCTAGCCTCCGGGACACCGGCTTGGATACGCAGTATTTT
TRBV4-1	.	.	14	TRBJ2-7	CASSQETRAYEQYF	TGCGCCAGCAGCCAAGAGACTAGGGCCTACGAGCAGTACTTC
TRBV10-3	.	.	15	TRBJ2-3	CAIQQGLLSTDTQYF	TGTGCCATCCAGCAGGGACTCCTCAGCACAGATACGCAGTATTTT
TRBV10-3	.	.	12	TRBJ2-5	CAISEGQKTQYF	TGTGCCATCAGTGAAGGGCAGAAGACCCAGTACTTC
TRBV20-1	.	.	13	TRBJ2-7	CSAGSRTNYEQYF	TGCAGTGCGGGATCCAGGACTAACTACGAGCAGTACTTC
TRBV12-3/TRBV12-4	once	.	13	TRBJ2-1	CASSLHNNNEQFF	TGTGCCAGCAGTCTACATAATAACAATGAGCAGTTCTTC
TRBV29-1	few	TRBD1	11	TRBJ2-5	CSVRTGDTQYF	TGCAGCGTACGGACAGGTGACACCCAGTACTTC
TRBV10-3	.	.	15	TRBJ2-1	CAISVARGAYNEQFF	TGTGCCATCAGTGTCGCCAGGGGGGCCTACAATGAGCAGTTCTTC
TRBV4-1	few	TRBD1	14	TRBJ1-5	CASSQDRVNQPQHF	TGCGCCAGCAGCCAGGACAGGGTAAACCAGCCCCAGCATTTT
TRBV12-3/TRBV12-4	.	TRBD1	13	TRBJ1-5	CASGQAPNQPQHF	TGTGCCAGTGGACAGGCCCCCAATCAGCCCCAGCATTTT
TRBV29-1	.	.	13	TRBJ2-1	CSVRQGLTNEQFF	TGCAGCGTTCGGCAGGGGCTTACGAATGAGCAGTTCTTC
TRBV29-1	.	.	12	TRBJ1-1	CSVDYGNTEAFF	TGCAGCGTTGATTACGGGAACACTGAAGCTTTCTTT
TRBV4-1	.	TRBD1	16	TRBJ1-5	CASSPETGLGNQPQHF	TGCGCCAGCAGCCCCGAGACAGGGCTTGGGAATCAGCCCCAGCATTTT